This entry concerns a single TCR beta chain. The data were obtained in a study of blood T cell repertoires in COVID-19. Study information: There were acute and convalescent COVID-19 samples, and they came from the United States, Italy and Spain. The analysed material was cDNA or gDNA that came from T cells, B-cell-depleted T cells, or PBMCs.

Per the authors' pipeline: Reference gene primer amplification gave nucleated cell count estimates. The table came from immunoSEQ multiplex PCR; TCRdb's copy has only in-frame clones and leaves some out. The DNA gave D and trimming, while V, J and clone size come from that table. The sample consists of under 60,000 clones, about 85% of them appearing once. The sample comprised peripheral blood. The clonotype was recovered from a human donor with acute or convalescent COVID-19. The donor label of this sample is uncertain.

The CDR3 DNA follows: TGTGCCAGCAGCCCACTGAGGGGCTACACCTTC. Translated: CASSPLRGYTF. This chain links TRBV6-5 with TRBJ1-2; D is unclear. V was pared by 6 bases and J by 8 bases, with 10 bases between. The CDR3 length is 11 residues. Germline loops: CDR1 MNHEY, CDR2 SVGAGI.